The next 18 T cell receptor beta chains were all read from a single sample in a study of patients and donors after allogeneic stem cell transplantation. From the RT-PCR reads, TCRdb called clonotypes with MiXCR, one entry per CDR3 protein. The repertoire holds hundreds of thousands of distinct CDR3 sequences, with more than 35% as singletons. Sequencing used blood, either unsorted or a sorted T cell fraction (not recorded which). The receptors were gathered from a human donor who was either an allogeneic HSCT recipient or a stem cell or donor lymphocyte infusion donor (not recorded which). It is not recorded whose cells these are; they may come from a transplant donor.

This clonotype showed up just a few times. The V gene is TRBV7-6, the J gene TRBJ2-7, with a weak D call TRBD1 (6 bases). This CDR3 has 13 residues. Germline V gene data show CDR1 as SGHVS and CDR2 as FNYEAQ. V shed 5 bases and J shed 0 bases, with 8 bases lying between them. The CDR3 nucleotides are TGTGCCAGCAGCAGGGGGTCCTCCTACGAGCAGTACTTC. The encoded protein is CASSRGSSYEQYF.

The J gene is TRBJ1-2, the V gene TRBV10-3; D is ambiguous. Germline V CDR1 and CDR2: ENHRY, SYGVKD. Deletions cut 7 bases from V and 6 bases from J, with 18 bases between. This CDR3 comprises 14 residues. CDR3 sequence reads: CAITGQPWRDGYTF. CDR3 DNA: TGTGCCATCACTGGGCAGCCCTGGCGGGATGGCTACACCTTC.

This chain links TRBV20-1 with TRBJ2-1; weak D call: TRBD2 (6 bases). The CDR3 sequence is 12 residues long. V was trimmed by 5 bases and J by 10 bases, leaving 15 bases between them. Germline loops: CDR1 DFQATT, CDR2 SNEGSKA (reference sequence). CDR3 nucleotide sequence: TGCAGTGCTCGGGACTCCTCCGTGGAGCAGTTCTTC. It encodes CSARDSSVEQFF.

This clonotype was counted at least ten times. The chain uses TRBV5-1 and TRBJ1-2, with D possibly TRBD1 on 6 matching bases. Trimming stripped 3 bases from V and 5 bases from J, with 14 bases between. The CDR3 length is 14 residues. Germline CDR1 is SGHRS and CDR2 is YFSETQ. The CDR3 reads CASSSRGRPYGYTF. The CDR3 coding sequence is TGCGCCAGCAGCTCCCGGGGGCGCCCGTATGGCTACACCTTC.

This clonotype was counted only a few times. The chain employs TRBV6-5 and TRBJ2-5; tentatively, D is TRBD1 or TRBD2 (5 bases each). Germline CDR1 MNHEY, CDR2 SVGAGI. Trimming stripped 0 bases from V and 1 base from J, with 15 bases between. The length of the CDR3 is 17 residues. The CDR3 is CASSYSAVGRLQETQYF. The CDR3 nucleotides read TGTGCCAGCAGTTACTCTGCTGTGGGACGGCTCCAAGAGACCCAGTACTTC.

CDR3 DNA: TGCGCCAGCAGCTTCCTCCCCGGGGAGACCCAGTACTTC. Residues: CASSFLPGETQYF. The gene calls are TRBV4-1 and TRBJ2-5; the D is unclear. V was cut by 5 bases and J by 5 bases, with 12 bases left in between. Germline V gives CDR1 MGHRA, CDR2 YSYEKL. The CDR3 is 13 residues long.

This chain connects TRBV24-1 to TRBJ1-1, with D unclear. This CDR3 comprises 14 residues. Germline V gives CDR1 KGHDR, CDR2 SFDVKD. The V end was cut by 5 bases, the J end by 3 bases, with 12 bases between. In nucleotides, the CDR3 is TGTGCCACCAGTGGTCTTACGGACCACACTGAAGCTTTCTTT. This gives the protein CATSGLTDHTEAFF.

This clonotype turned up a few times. The CDR3 bases are TGTGCCAGCAGCCAGTCCCAGCCTATGAACACTGAAGCTTTCTTT. Residues: CASSQSQPMNTEAFF. This chain connects TRBV4-2 to TRBJ1-1; unclear D gene. The germline CDR1 and CDR2 sequences are LGHNA and YNFKEQ. The V end was cut by 3 bases, the J end by 0 bases, with 11 bases between. CDR3 length equals 15 residues.

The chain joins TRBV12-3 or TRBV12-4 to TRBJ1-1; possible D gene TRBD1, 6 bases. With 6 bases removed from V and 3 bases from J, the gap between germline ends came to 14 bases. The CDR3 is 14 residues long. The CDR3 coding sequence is TGTGCCAGCAGCCCCTGGGGGGGCGACACTGAAGCTTTCTTT. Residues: CASSPWGGDTEAFF.

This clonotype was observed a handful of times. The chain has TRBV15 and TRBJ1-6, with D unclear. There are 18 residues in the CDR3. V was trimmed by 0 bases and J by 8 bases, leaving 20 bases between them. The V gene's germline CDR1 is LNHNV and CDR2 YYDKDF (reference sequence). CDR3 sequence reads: CATSRDNQAGSAYSPLHF. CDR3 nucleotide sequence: TGTGCCACCAGCAGAGATAATCAGGCGGGCAGTGCCTATTCACCCCTCCACTTT.

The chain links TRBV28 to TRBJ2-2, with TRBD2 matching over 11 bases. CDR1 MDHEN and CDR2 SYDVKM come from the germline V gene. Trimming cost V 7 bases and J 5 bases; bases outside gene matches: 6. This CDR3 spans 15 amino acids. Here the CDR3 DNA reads TGTGCCAGCACCGACCGACTAGCGGGGACCGGGGAGCTGTTTTTT. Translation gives CASTDRLAGTGELFF. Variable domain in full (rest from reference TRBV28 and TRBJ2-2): DVKVTQSSRYLVKRTGEKVFLECVQDMDHENMFWYRQDPGLGLRLIYFSYDVKMKEKGDIPEGYSVSREKKERFSLILESASTNQTSMYLCASTDRLAGTGELFFGEGSRLTVL.

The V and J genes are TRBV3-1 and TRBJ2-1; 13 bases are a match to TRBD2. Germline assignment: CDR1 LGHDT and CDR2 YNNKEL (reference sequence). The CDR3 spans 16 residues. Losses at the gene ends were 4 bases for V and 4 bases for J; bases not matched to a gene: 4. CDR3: CASSPRTSGGYNEQFF. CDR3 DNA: TGTGCCAGCAGCCCCCGGACTAGCGGGGGTTACAATGAGCAGTTCTTC.

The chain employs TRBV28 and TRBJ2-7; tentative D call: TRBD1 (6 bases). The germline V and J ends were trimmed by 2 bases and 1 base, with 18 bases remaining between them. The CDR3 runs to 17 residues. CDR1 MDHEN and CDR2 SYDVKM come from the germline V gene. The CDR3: CASSLKPGETLSYEQYF. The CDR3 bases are TGTGCCAGCAGTTTAAAACCAGGGGAAACACTTTCCTACGAGCAGTACTTC.

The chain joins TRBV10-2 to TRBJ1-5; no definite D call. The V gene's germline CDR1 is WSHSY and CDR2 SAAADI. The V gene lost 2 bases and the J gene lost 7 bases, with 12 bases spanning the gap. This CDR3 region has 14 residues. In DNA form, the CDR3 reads TGCGCCAGCAGTGAGCAAAGATACTTCCAGCCCCAGCATTTT. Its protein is CASSEQRYFQPQHF.

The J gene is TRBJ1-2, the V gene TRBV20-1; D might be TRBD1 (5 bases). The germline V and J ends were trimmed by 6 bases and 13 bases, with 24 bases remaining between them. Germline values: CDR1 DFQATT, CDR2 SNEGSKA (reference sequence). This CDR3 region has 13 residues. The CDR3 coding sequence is TGCAGTGCGACCGCCAGGGCTTTGTTACCCTGCACCTTC. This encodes CSATARALLPCTF.

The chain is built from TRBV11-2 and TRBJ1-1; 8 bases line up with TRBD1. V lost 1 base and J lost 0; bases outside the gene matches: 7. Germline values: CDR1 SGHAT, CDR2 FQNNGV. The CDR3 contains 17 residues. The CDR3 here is CASSLVQGAILNTEAFF. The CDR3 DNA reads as TGTGCCAGCAGCTTAGTGCAGGGGGCGATCCTGAACACTGAAGCTTTCTTT. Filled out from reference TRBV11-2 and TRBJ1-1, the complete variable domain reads EAGVAQSPRYKIIEKRQSVAFWCNPISGHATLYWYQQILGQGPKLLIQFQNNGVVDDSQLPKDRFSAERLKGVDSTLKIQPAKLEDSAVYLCASSLVQGAILNTEAFFGQGTRLTVV.

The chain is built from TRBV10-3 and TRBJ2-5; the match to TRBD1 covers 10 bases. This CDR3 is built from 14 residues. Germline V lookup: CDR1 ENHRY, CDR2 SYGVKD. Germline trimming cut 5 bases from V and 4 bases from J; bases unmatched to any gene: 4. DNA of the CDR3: TGTGCCATCAGTCCTGACAGGGGGCGAGAGACCCAGTACTTC. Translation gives CAISPDRGRETQYF.

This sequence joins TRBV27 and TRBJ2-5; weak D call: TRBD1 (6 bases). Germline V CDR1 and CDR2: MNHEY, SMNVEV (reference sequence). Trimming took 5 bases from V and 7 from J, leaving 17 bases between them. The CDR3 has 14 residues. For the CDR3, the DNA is TGTGCCAGCAGTGCCCGGGACATCCTGGGGACCCAGTACTTC. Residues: CASSARDILGTQYF.